The 7 T cell receptor beta chains reported below all come from one sample, sequenced in a study of blood T cell repertoires in COVID-19. Measured with immunoSEQ multiplex PCR; TCRdb has only the in-frame clones, and not every one. The sample has over 60,000 clones, about 81% seen once. Sequences were obtained from peripheral blood. The receptors were sampled from a human donor in a cohort sampled during active COVID-19.

The chain combines TRBV7-2 with TRBJ1-2, with D possibly being TRBD1 (5 bases). V was clipped by 1 base and J by 2 bases, with 8 bases between them. The CDR3 loop spans 14 amino acids. Germline CDR1 reads SGHTA; CDR2 reads FQGNSA. As DNA, the CDR3 is TGTGCCAGCAGCTTAGGGGGCAGGAACTATGGCTACACCTTC. Translated: CASSLGGRNYGYTF.

The chain recombines TRBV21-1 with TRBJ2-3; the table assigns TRBD2, which was not confirmed against the DNA. TRBV21-1 is described as a pseudogene. The CDR3 totals 12 residues. DNA for the CDR3: TGTGCCAGTCTCTCTAGCACAGATACGCAGTATTTT. The encoded protein is CASLSSTDTQYF.

In this sample, this clone turned up a few times. This chain uses TRBV5-1 with TRBJ2-7; D is uncertain. Trimming took off 0 bases at V and 7 bases at J, with 8 bases between the two ends. Germline CDR1 is SGHRS and CDR2 is YFSETQ. The CDR3 covers 12 residues. CDR3 in DNA: TGCGCCAGCAGCTTGGCCTCCAGGGAGCAGTACTTC. It translates to CASSLASREQYF.

The V call is TRBV19, the J call TRBJ2-7, with TRBD1 matching 7 bases. Trimming removed 1 base from V and 4 bases from J; junction bases left unmatched: 4. The CDR3 contains 14 residues. Germline V gene sequence: CDR1 LNHDA, CDR2 SQIVND (reference sequence). This CDR3 is CASSIGQGEYEQYF. CDR3 in DNA: TGTGCCAGTAGTATAGGACAGGGCGAATACGAGCAGTACTTC.

V is TRBV4-1 and J is TRBJ2-5, with TRBD1 as a possible D gene (5 bases). Germline loops: CDR1 MGHRA, CDR2 YSYEKL. The CDR3 runs to 13 residues. V was shortened by 1 base and J by 7 bases, with 10 bases between the two germline ends. The CDR3 DNA reads as TGCGCCAGCAGCCAAGTTGATAGGGGGACCCAGTACTTC. It is translated as CASSQVDRGTQYF.

The V gene is TRBV15, the J gene TRBJ2-7; D perhaps matches TRBD2 (6 bases). The length of the CDR3 is 16 residues. Germline CDR1 is LNHNV and CDR2 is YYDKDF (reference sequence). The V gene lost 0 bases and the J gene lost 3 bases, with 15 bases spanning the gap. CDR3 in amino acids: CATSRDLGDLFYEQYF. DNA for the CDR3: TGTGCCACCAGCAGAGATCTCGGGGACTTATTCTACGAGCAGTACTTC. The full variable domain, completed using reference TRBV15 and TRBJ2-7, is DAMVIQNPRYQVTQFGKPVTLSCSQTLNHNVMYWYQQKSSQAPKLLFHYYDKDFNNEADTPDNFQSRRPNTSFCFLDIRSPGLGDTAMYLCATSRDLGDLFYEQYFGPGTRLTVT.

The CDR3 is CASSFSNSETQYF. CDR3 sequence (DNA): TGTGCCAGCAGCTTCAGTAATTCGGAGACCCAGTACTTC. The chain uses TRBV7-3 and TRBJ2-5; D not certain. Germline V gene lookup returns CDR1 SGHTA and CDR2 FQGTGA. The CDR3 sequence is 13 residues long. Trimming removed 3 bases from V and 5 bases from J, with 10 bases in between.